One sample yielded the 26 T cell receptor beta chains listed below, sequenced in a study of neurological immune-mediated disorders. TCRdb re-analysed the 5' RACE reads in MiXCR, keeping a single row per CDR3 protein. The table records fewer than 60,000 distinct CDR3 sequences, around 3.5% of them present only once. The sequenced material came from PBMCs. All receptors derive from a man aged 55 to 70 with multiple sclerosis.

Ten or more counts support this clonotype. CDR3 bases: TGCGCCAGCAGCTTAAGGTCGGGGGGTAATCAGCCCCAGCATTTT. This encodes CASSLRSGGNQPQHF. The chain recombines TRBV5-1 with TRBJ1-5; the D gene is possibly TRBD1 (5 bases). CDR1 is SGHRS, CDR2 YFSETQ, per germline. Deletions cut 2 bases from V and 4 bases from J, with 13 bases between. The CDR3 totals 15 residues.

This clonotype was seen more than once but under ten times. This chain uses TRBV10-3 with TRBJ2-7, with TRBD1 as a possible D gene (5 bases). From germline, CDR1 is ENHRY and CDR2 SYGVKD. The CDR3 length is 12 residues. Trimming took off 4 bases at V and 5 bases at J, with 9 bases between the two ends. This chain's CDR3 is CAISVGQNEQYF. The CDR3 nucleotides are TGTGCCATCAGTGTGGGGCAAAACGAGCAGTACTTC.

This clonotype was counted ten times or more. V usage is TRBV20-1 and J usage is TRBJ2-3, with 7 bases that match TRBD2. J gave up 2 bases and V 1 base, and 3 bases lay outside the gene matches. The germline V gene encodes CDR1 DFQATT and CDR2 SNEGSKA (reference sequence). This CDR3 is 14 amino acids long. For the CDR3, the DNA is TGCAGTGCTAGAGCGGGGGGTCCCACAGATACGCAGTATTTT. Protein product: CSARAGGPTDTQYF.

This clonotype has ten or more counts. This chain connects TRBV20-1 to TRBJ1-3; the D is unclear. V gave up 3 bases and J gave up 0 bases, with 15 bases separating them. Per germline, CDR1 DFQATT and CDR2 SNEGSKA (reference sequence). The CDR3 has 16 residues. The CDR3: CSARFPGRSSGNTIYF. In DNA, the CDR3 is TGCAGTGCTAGGTTTCCGGGGAGATCCTCTGGAAACACCATATATTTT.

Of note for this clonotype: It may be a read error: a sequence one base away is much more abundant. V gene TRBV12-3 or TRBV12-4 combines with J gene TRBJ2-5; possible D gene TRBD2, 7 bases. The length of the CDR3 is 16 residues. CDR3 loop: CASSLARGAAGENQYF. In DNA, the CDR3 is TGTGCCAGCAGTTTAGCTCGGGGGGCCGCGGGGGAGAACCAGTACTTC.

This clonotype has ten or more counts. A much larger clone sits a single nucleotide away, making a read error possible. The rearrangement joins TRBV15 to TRBJ2-5, with D possibly being TRBD2 (5 bases). The CDR3 totals 12 residues. The V end lost 0 bases, the J end lost 7 bases, and 6 bases lay between the germline ends. Germline CDR1 and CDR2: LNHNV and YYDKDF (reference sequence). CDR3 amino acids: CATSRDRGTQYF. As DNA, the CDR3 is TGTGCCACCAGCAGAGATCGGGGGACCCAGTACTTC.

In this sample, this clonotype turned up many times. V is TRBV12-3 or TRBV12-4 and J is TRBJ2-7; no clear D. This CDR3 region has 12 residues. V lost 2 bases and J lost 7, with 9 bases in between. The CDR3 region has the DNA TGTGCCAGCAGTTTACAGACTTGGGAGCAGTACTTC. Its protein product is CASSLQTWEQYF.

This clonotype showed up many times. The V and J genes are TRBV20-1 and TRBJ1-6; 7 bases line up with TRBD1. J was trimmed by 8 bases and V by 6 bases; bases with no gene match: 10. Germline V gene lookup returns CDR1 DFQATT and CDR2 SNEGSKA (reference sequence). The CDR3 is made up of 14 amino acids. The CDR3 region has the DNA TGCAGTGCCCAGAGGGAGGGGGCAGATTCACCCCTCCACTTT. It is translated as CSAQREGADSPLHF.

This clonotype was observed many times. The CDR3 coding sequence is TGCGCCAGCAGACCTTTCCGGGACACGTGGCGCTATGGCTACACCTTC. As protein: CASRPFRDTWRYGYTF. The rearrangement links TRBV5-1 to TRBJ1-2; D might be TRBD1 (6 bases). Trimming took off 5 bases at V and 4 bases at J, with 21 bases between the two ends. CDR1 and CDR2 from the germline V gene are SGHRS and YFSETQ. The CDR3 is 16 amino acids.

Ten or more counts support this clonotype. V and J are TRBV24-1 and TRBJ2-3, with D perhaps TRBD1 (6 bases). Trimming took off 2 bases at V and 0 bases at J, with 14 bases between the two ends. The germline gives CDR1 KGHDR, CDR2 SFDVKD. This CDR3 is built from 17 residues. The CDR3 loop is CATSDYGTHSSTDTQYF. In DNA, the CDR3 is TGTGCCACCAGTGATTACGGGACACACTCTAGCACAGATACGCAGTATTTT.

This clonotype was seen at least ten times. The CDR3 reads CAISESTAGTVYNEQFF. The CDR3 bases are TGTGCCATCAGTGAGTCAACAGCCGGGACAGTGTACAATGAGCAGTTCTTC. The rearrangement links TRBV10-3 to TRBJ2-1; 7 nucleotides match TRBD1. The CDR3 extends over 17 amino acids. From germline, CDR1 is ENHRY and CDR2 SYGVKD. The J segment lost 4 bases and the V segment lost 0 bases, leaving 9 bases of the junction unmatched.

This clonotype was recorded many times. CDR3: CSFTGLGASYGYTF. Here the CDR3 DNA reads TGCAGCTTCACCGGATTGGGGGCCAGCTATGGCTACACCTTC. The chain carries TRBV29-1 and TRBJ1-2; weak D call: TRBD1 (6 bases). The CDR3 is 14 amino acids. V lost 8 bases and J 4 bases, leaving 20 bases between the germline ends. The germline V gene has CDR1 SQVTM and CDR2 ANQGSEA.

This clonotype was detected ten times or more. The rearrangement joins TRBV20-1 to TRBJ2-1; D is perhaps TRBD2 (6 bases). The CDR3 runs to 13 residues. Germline V gene data show CDR1 as DFQATT and CDR2 as SNEGSKA (reference sequence). V lost 3 bases to trimming and J lost 3 bases, with 9 bases between them. In DNA, the CDR3 is TGCAGTGCTAGCGGGGGATTCTACAATGAGCAGTTCTTC. This translates into CSASGGFYNEQFF.

This clonotype came up many times. The rearrangement uses TRBV20-1 and TRBJ1-2; possible D gene TRBD1, 6 bases. The CDR3 loop spans 12 amino acids. The germline V and J ends were trimmed by 6 bases and 2 bases, with 10 bases remaining between them. Germline V gene lookup returns CDR1 DFQATT and CDR2 SNEGSKA (reference sequence). The DNA of the CDR3 is TGCAGTGCGAAGGACAGCAACTATGGCTACACCTTC. Protein sequence: CSAKDSNYGYTF.

This clonotype has a count of ten or more. This chain uses TRBV5-6 with TRBJ2-1, with 9 bases matching TRBD1. CDR3 length: 15 residues. V shed 0 bases and J 7 bases; nucleotides not matched to a gene: 5. Germline CDR1 reads SGHDT; CDR2 reads YYEEEE. CDR3 DNA sequence: TGTGCCAGCAGCTTGGTAGGGACAGGGAGGAATGAGCAGTTCTTC. Translation gives CASSLVGTGRNEQFF.

This clonotype was recorded many times. The chain couples TRBV20-1 to TRBJ1-4, with D possibly TRBD1 on 5 matching bases. CDR1 DFQATT and CDR2 SNEGSKA come from the germline V gene (reference sequence). V gave up 6 bases and J gave up 0 bases, with 11 bases separating them. The CDR3 is 14 residues long. CDR3 in amino acids: CSARRGATNEKLFF. The CDR3 DNA is TGCAGTGCCCGACGGGGGGCAACTAATGAAAAACTGTTTTTT.

This clonotype was observed at least ten times. Just one base apart from a much larger clone, this may be a read error. The chain is built from TRBV5-6 and TRBJ1-2, with D perhaps TRBD1 (6 bases). This CDR3 has 14 amino acids. Germline V gene sequence: CDR1 SGHDT, CDR2 YYEEEE. With 0 bases removed from V and 14 bases from J, the gap between germline ends came to 20 bases. CDR3 bases: TGTGCCAGCAGCTTGGTTGGGGGGCCGAGTCATCAAACCTTC. This codes for CASSLVGGPSHQTF.

Ten or more counts support this clonotype. The V call is TRBV4-1, the J call TRBJ2-1; no clear D. The CDR3 consists of 13 residues. Germline CDR1 reads MGHRA; CDR2 reads YSYEKL. The V end was cut by 1 base, the J end by 6 bases, with 7 bases between. The CDR3 sequence is CASSQVGFNEQFF. In DNA form, the CDR3 reads TGCGCCAGCAGCCAAGTGGGCTTCAATGAGCAGTTCTTC.

This clonotype was recorded at least ten times. The chain is built from TRBV27 and TRBJ1-3; D unclear. The CDR3 runs 13 residues. The germline gives CDR1 MNHEY, CDR2 SMNVEV (reference sequence). V lost 6 bases to trimming and J lost 0 bases, with 6 bases between them. The CDR3 DNA follows: TGTGCCAGCAGGGGTTACTCTGGAAACACCATATATTTT. Translation gives CASRGYSGNTIYF.

In its sample, this clonotype was seen many times. The chain combines TRBV7-9 with TRBJ2-7; D ambiguous. The CDR3 has 15 residues. The ends were cut back, 1 base at V and 0 bases at J, with 10 bases in the middle. The germline V gene has CDR1 SEHNR and CDR2 FQNEAQ (reference sequence). DNA for the CDR3: TGTGCCAGCAGCTTAGGCTACCCTAGCTCCTACGAGCAGTACTTC. Translating gives CASSLGYPSSYEQYF.

This clonotype has ten or more counts. V gene TRBV20-1 combines with J gene TRBJ2-7, with 8 bases aligning to TRBD1. The CDR3 extends over 12 amino acids. Germline values: CDR1 DFQATT, CDR2 SNEGSKA (reference sequence). V shed 5 bases, J shed 2 bases, and the junction held 2 bases outside the gene matches. This CDR3 reads CSALQGAYEQYF. The CDR3, as DNA: TGCAGTGCTCTACAGGGGGCCTACGAGCAGTACTTC.

In this sample, this clonotype turned up many times. The genes are TRBV10-2 and TRBJ2-5; D is unclear. Germline lookup yields CDR1 WSHSY and CDR2 SAAADI. Trimming left V 7 bases short and J 5 bases short, with 14 bases between. This CDR3 has 13 residues. CDR3 amino acids: CASTETQWETQYF. The CDR3 region has the DNA TGCGCCAGCACCGAGACCCAGTGGGAGACCCAGTACTTC.

CDR3 nucleotide sequence: TGTGCCAGCAGACCCATACGGACAGCCCGTATGAACACTGAAGCTTTCTTT. Translating gives CASRPIRTARMNTEAFF. The chain uses TRBV28 and TRBJ1-1; D may be TRBD1 (6 bases). There are 17 residues in the CDR3. Germline CDR1 MDHEN, CDR2 SYDVKM. The germline V and J ends were trimmed by 6 bases and 0 bases, with 20 bases remaining between them.

This clonotype has a count of ten or more. This chain links TRBV20-1 with TRBJ2-3; the match to TRBD2 covers 8 bases. Losses at the gene ends were 0 bases for V and 4 bases for J; bases not matched to a gene: 9. From germline, CDR1 is DFQATT and CDR2 SNEGSKA (reference sequence). CDR3 length equals 16 residues. CDR3 bases: TGCAGTGCTAGAGATCAGACCGGGGGGGAGGCAGATACGCAGTATTTT. Translating it yields CSARDQTGGEADTQYF.

This clonotype has only a few counts. Given a much more abundant clone one base away, this may be a read error. The V gene is TRBV7-2, the J gene TRBJ2-6; TRBD2 aligns across 7 bases. CDR1 SGHTA and CDR2 FQGNSA come from the germline V gene. The CDR3 totals 17 residues. In DNA, the CDR3 is TGTGCCAGCAGCTTGGTGGCTAGCGGCTCTGGGGCCAAAGTCCTGACTTTC. Its protein product is CASSLVASGSGAKVLTF.

The sample holds many counts of this clonotype. J is TRBJ1-2 and V is TRBV10-3; no reliable D call. Trimming pared 0 bases from V and 4 bases from J, leaving 9 bases between. Per germline, CDR1 ENHRY and CDR2 SYGVKD. This CDR3 has 14 amino acids. CDR3 residues: CAISESDFPYGYTF. DNA of the CDR3: TGTGCCATCAGTGAGTCTGATTTCCCCTATGGCTACACCTTC.